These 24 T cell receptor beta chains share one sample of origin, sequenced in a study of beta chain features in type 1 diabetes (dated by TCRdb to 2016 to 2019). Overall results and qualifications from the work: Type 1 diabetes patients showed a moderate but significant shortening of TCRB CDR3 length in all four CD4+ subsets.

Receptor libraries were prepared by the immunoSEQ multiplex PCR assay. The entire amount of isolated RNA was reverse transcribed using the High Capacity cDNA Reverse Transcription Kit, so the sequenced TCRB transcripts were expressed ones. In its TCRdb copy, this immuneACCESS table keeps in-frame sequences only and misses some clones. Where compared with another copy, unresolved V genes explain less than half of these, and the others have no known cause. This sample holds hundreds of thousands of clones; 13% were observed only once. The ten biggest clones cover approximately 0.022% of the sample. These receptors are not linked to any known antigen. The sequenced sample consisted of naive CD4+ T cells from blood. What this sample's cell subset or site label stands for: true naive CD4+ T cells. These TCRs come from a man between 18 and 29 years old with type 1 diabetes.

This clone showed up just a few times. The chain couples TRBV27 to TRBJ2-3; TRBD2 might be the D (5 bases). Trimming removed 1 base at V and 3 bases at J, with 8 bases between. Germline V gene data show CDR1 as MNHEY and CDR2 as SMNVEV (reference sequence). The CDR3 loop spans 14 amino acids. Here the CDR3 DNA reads TGTGCCAGCAGTTTATTGAGGGATACAGATACGCAGTATTTT. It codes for CASSLLRDTDTQYF.

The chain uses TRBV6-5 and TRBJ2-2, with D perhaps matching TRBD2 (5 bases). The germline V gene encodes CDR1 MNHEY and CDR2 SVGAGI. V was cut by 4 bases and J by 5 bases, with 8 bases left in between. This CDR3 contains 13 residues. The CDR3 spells CASSSGSTGELFF. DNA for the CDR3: TGTGCCAGCAGTTCTGGGAGTACCGGGGAGCTGTTTTTT.

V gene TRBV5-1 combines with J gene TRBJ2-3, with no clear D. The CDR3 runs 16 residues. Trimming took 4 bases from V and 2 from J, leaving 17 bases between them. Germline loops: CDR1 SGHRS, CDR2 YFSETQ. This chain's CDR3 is CASSGKNRGFTDTQYF. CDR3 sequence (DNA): TGCGCCAGCAGCGGGAAGAACCGAGGCTTCACAGATACGCAGTATTTT.

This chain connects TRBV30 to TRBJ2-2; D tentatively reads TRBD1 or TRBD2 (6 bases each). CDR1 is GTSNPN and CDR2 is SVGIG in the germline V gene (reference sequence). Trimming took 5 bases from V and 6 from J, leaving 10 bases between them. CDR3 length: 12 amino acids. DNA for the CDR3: TGTGCCTGGGGCCGGGGGCCCGGGGAGCTGTTTTTT. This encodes CAWGRGPGELFF.

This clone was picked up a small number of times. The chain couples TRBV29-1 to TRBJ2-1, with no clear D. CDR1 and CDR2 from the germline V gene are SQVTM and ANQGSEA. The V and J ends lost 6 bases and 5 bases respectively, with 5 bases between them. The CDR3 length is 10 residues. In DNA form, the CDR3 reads TGCAGCGTCTCGGACAATGAGCAGTTCTTC. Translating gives CSVSDNEQFF.

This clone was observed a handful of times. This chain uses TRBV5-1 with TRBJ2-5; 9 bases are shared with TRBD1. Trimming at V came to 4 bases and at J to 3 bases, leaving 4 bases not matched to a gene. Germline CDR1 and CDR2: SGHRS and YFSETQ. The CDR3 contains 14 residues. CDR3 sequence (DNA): TGCGCCAGCAGCCCAGGACAGGGGAAAGAGACCCAGTACTTC. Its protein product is CASSPGQGKETQYF. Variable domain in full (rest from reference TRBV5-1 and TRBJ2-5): KAGVTQTPRYLIKTRGQQVTLSCSPISGHRSVSWYQQTPGQGLQFLFEYFSETQRNKGNFPGRFSGRQFSNSRSEMNVSTLELGDSALYLCASSPGQGKETQYFGPGTRLLVL.

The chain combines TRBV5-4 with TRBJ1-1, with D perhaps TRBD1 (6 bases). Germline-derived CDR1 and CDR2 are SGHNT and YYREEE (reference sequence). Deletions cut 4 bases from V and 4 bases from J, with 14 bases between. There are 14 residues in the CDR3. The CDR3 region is CASSEQGWGTEAFF. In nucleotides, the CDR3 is TGTGCCAGCAGCGAACAGGGTTGGGGCACTGAAGCTTTCTTT.

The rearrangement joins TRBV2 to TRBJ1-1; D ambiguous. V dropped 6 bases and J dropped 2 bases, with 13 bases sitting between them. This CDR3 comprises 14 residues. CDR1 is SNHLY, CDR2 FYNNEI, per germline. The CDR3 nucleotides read TGTGCCAGCAGCCTCCGGACGTATAACACTGAAGCTTTCTTT. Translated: CASSLRTYNTEAFF.

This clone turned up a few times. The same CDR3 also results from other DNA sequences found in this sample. CDR3 in amino acids: CSARRETQYF. The CDR3, as DNA: TGCAGTGCTAGACGGGAGACCCAGTACTTC. The V call is TRBV20-1, the J call TRBJ2-5; D remains ambiguous. CDR1 and CDR2 from the germline V gene are DFQATT and SNEGSKA (reference sequence). V lost 2 bases to trimming and J lost 5 bases, with 3 bases between them. This CDR3 comprises 10 residues.

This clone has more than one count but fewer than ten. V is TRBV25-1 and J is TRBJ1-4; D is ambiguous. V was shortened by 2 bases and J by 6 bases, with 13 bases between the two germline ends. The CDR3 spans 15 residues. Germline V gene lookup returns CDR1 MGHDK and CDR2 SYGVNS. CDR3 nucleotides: TGTGCCAGCAGTGAACCGGGCAGATCCTATGAAAAACTGTTTTTT. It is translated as CASSEPGRSYEKLFF.

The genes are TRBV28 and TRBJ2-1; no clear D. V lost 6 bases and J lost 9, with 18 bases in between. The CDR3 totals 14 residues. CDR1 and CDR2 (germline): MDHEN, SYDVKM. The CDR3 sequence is CASSEADPAGEQFF. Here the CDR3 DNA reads TGTGCCAGCAGCGAAGCCGATCCGGCAGGTGAGCAGTTCTTC.

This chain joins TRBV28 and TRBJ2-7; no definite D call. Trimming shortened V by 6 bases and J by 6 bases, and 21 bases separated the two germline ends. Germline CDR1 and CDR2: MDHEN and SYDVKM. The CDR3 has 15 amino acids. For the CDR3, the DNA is TGTGCCAGCAGCCTCTCGACGGAAGCCTTGGTCGAGCAGTACTTC. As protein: CASSLSTEALVEQYF.

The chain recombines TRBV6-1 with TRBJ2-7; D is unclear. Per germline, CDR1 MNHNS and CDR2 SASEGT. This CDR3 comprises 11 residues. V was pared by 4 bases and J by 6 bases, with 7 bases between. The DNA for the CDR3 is TGTGCCAGCAGTGTGAAGATCGAGCAGTACTTC. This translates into CASSVKIEQYF.

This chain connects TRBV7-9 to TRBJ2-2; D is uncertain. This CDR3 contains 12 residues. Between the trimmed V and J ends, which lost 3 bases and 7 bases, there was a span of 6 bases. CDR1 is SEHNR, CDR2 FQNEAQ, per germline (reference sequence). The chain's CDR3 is CASSFFYGELFF. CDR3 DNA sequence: TGTGCCAGCAGCTTTTTTTACGGGGAGCTGTTTTTT.

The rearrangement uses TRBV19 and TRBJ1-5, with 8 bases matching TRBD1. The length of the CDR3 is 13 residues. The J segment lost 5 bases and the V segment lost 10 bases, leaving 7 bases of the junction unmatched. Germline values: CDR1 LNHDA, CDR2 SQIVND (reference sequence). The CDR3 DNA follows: TGTGCCACCAAGGACAGGGCCTATCAGCCCCAGCATTTT. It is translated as CATKDRAYQPQHF.

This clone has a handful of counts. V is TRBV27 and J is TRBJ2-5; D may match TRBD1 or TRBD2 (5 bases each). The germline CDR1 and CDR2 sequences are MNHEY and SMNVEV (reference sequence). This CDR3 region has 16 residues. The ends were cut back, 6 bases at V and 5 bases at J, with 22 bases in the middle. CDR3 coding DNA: TGTGCCAGCAGCCCTTATACTCAGGGAGCGTCGGAGACCCAGTACTTC. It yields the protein CASSPYTQGASETQYF.

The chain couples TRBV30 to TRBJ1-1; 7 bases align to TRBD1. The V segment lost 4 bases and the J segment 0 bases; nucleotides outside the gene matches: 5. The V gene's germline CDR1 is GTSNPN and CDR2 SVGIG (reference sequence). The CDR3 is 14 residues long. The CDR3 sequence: CAWTQQGLNTEAFF. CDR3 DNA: TGTGCCTGGACCCAACAGGGGTTGAACACTGAAGCTTTCTTT.

This chain's CDR3 is CASRVAGENIQYF. The CDR3 DNA is TGCGCCAGCCGGGTGGCTGGAGAAAACATTCAGTACTTC. This chain uses TRBV5-1 with TRBJ2-4; D is uncertain. Germline V lookup: CDR1 SGHRS, CDR2 YFSETQ. The length of the CDR3 is 13 residues. Deletions cut 7 bases from V and 5 bases from J, with 13 bases between.

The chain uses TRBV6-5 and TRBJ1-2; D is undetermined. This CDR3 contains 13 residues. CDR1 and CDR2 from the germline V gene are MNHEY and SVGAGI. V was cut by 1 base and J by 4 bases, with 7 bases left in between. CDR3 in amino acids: CASSYWGSYGYTF. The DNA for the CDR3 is TGTGCCAGCAGTTACTGGGGAAGCTATGGCTACACCTTC.

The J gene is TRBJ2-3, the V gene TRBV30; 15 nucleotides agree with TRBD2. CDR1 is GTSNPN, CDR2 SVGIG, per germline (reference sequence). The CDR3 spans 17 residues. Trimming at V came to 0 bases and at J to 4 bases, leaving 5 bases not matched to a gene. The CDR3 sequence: CAWSVGLAGGTPDTQYF. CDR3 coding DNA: TGTGCCTGGAGTGTTGGACTAGCGGGGGGGACTCCAGATACGCAGTATTTT.

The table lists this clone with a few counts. The CDR3 nucleotides are TGTGCCAGCAGGGGAATGATGAACACTGAAGCTTTCTTT. Translating it yields CASRGMMNTEAFF. This sequence joins TRBV6-4 and TRBJ1-1; unclear D gene. Trimming pared 6 bases from V and 0 bases from J, leaving 8 bases between. This CDR3 contains 13 residues. From germline, CDR1 is MRHNA and CDR2 SNTAGT.

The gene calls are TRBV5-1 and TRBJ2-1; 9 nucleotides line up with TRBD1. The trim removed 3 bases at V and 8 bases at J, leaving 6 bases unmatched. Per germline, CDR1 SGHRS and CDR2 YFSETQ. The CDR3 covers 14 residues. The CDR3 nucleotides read TGCGCCAGCAGCTCACAGGGGGCTAATGATGAGCAGTTCTTC. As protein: CASSSQGANDEQFF. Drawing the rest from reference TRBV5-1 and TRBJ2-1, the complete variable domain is KAGVTQTPRYLIKTRGQQVTLSCSPISGHRSVSWYQQTPGQGLQFLFEYFSETQRNKGNFPGRFSGRQFSNSRSEMNVSTLELGDSALYLCASSSQGANDEQFFGPGTRLTVL.

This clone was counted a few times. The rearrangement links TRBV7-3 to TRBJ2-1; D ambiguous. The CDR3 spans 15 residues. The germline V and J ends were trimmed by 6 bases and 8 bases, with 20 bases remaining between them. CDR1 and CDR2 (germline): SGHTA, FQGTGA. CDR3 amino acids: CASSLNGRYLHEQFF. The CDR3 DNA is TGTGCCAGCAGTCTGAACGGACGCTATCTCCATGAGCAGTTCTTC.

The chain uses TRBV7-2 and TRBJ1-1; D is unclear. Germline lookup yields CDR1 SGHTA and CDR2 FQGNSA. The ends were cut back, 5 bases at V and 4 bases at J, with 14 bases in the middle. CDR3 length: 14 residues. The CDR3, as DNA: TGTGCCAGCAGCCCCAGTTCCCGGGGCACTGAAGCTTTCTTT. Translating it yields CASSPSSRGTEAFF. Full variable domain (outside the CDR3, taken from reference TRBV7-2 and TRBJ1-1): GAGVSQSPSNKVTEKGKDVELRCDPISGHTALYWYRQSLGQGLEFLIYFQGNSAPDKSGLPSDRFSAERTGGSVSTLTIQRTQQEDSAVYLCASSPSSRGTEAFFGQGTRLTVV.